This is a list of T cell receptor beta chains from one sample in a study of PD-1 blockade in classical Hodgkin lymphoma. The method was immunoSEQ multiplex PCR; TCRdb's version includes in-frame clones alone and lacks a portion of them. The sample lists about 4,000 clones; over 65% were seen once. Sequenced here: CD8+ T cells from blood, sampled before the fourth cycle of nivolumab. These receptors all stem from a human donor with classical Hodgkin lymphoma. The CDR3 runs from the conserved cysteine through the conserved F or W. Fields, in order: J gene, V gene, D gene, CDR3 protein. A D gene is named only where the DNA matches it firmly.

>TRBJ2-5|TRBV2|TRBD1
CASSDYGSTGEMETQYF
>TRBJ1-2|TRBV27|-
CASSDTAGNYGYTF
>TRBJ1-3|TRBV6-1|-
CASIAWADSQDTIYF
>TRBJ2-1|TRBV25-1|-
CASSLSINEQFF
>TRBJ1-5|TRBV4-1|-
CASSQESGAVNQPQHF
>TRBJ2-7|TRBV4-3|-
CASSQDLSYEQYF
>TRBJ2-1|TRBV29-1|-
CSVAQASSYNEQFF
>TRBJ1-2|TRBV4-1|-
CASSQDMVQNYGYTF
>TRBJ2-7|TRBV5-5|-
CASSSRGSLHEQYF
>TRBJ2-3|TRBV7-6|-
CASSQTTGSDTQYF
>TRBJ2-2|TRBV28|-
CASSLLGVSGELFF
>TRBJ1-2|TRBV7-8|-
CASSLADDGGRGGYTF